This T cell receptor beta chain derives from a study of glioma-infiltrating T cells. Study findings and constraints: Gliomas, especially low-grade, showed above-expected tissue-blood divergence; non-neoplastic patients showed below.

Using RNA template, CDR3s of TCR alpha and beta were amplified with iRepertoire arm-PCR. TCRdb re-called the multiplex PCR reads with MiXCR, one entry per CDR3 protein. The table includes 170,000 or so distinct CDR3 sequences, roughly two fifths detected once. This CDR3 contains 14 residues. Trimming removed 0 bases from V and 5 bases from J, with 13 bases in between. Germline CDR1 DFQATT, CDR2 SNEGSKA (reference sequence). Remarks on this clonotype: What it binds is unknown. It may be a read error: a sequence one base away is much more abundant.

The sequencing sample was made of glioma tissue, nonneoplastic brain tissue, or PBMCs (not recorded which). This receptor was identified in a human donor with low-grade glioma or glioblastoma, undergoing nonglioma brain surgery, or in good health (not recorded which). The genes are TRBV20-1 and TRBJ2-5; the D is unclear. The CDR3 loop is CSARDVDTLETQYF. Here the CDR3 DNA reads TGCAGTGCTAGAGATGTAGACACATTGGAGACCCAGTACTTC.